This T cell receptor (beta chain) was found in a study of T cell changes during pregnancy in multiple sclerosis (dated by TCRdb to between 2017 and 2020). With respect to the entire study: In women with multiple sclerosis, the researchers looked at how the T cell repertoire shifted as pregnancy progressed.

To note about this clone: The antigen it binds to is not known. No much larger clonotype is one base removed from it; base qualities were not supplied.

The library was generated by the immunoSEQ multiplex PCR assay. TCRdb obtained this table from immuneACCESS and retained in-frame rearrangements with V and J assigned. These tables miss some clones; where compared with another copy, unresolved V genes account for less than half of the shortfall, and the remainder is unexplained. This sample holds 50,000 or so clones; 80% to 95% were observed only once. The ten largest clones capture roughly 2.1% of the sample. CDR1 SGHNT and CDR2 YENEEA are derived from the germline V gene. The trim is 5 bases for V and 1 base for J, with a gap of 12 bases between the germline ends. From its cysteine to its phenylalanine, the CDR3 spans 15 amino acids. Only the CDR3 DNA is retained, 45 bases long and in frame from the first base.

The sample in question was peripheral blood, obtained in the third trimester of pregnancy. The sequence came from a female donor with multiple sclerosis, enrolled in a pregnancy study. The receptor chain draws on TRBV11-3 and TRBJ2-1; the D gene is perhaps TRBD2, from 5 matching bases. At the DNA level, the sequence is TGTGCCAGCAGCCCACTAGGGCCGTCCTACAATGAGCAGTTCTTC. This encodes CASSPLGPSYNEQFF.